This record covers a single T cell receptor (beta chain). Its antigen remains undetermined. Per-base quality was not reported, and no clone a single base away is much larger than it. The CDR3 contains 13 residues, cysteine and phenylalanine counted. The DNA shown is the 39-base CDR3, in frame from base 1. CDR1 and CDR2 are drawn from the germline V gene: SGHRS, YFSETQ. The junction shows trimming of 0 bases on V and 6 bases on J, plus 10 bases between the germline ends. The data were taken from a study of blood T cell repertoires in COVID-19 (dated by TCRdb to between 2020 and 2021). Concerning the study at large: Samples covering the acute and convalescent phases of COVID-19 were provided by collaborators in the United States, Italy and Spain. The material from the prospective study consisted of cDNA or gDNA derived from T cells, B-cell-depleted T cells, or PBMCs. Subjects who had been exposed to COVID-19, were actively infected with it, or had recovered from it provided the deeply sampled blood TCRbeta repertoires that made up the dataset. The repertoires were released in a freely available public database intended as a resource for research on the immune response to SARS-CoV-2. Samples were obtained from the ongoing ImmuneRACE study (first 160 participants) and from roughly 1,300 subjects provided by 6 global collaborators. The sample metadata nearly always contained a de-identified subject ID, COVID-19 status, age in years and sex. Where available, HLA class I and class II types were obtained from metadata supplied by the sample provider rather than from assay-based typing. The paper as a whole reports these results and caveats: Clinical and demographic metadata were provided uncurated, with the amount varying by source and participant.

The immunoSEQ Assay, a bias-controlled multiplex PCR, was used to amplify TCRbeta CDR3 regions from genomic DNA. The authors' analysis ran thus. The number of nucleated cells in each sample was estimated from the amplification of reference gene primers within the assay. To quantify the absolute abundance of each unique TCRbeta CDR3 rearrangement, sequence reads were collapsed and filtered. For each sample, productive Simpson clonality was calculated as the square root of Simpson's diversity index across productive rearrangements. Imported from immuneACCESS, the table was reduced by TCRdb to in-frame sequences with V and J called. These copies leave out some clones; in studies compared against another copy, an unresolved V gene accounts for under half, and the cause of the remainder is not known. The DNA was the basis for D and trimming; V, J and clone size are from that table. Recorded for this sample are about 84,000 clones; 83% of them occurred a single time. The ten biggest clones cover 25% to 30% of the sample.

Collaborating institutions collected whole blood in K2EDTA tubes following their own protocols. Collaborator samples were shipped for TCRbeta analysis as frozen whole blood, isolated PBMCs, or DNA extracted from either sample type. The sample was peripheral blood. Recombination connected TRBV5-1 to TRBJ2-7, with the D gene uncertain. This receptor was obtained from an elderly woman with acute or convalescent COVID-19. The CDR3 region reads CASSLDPSVEQYF. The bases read TGCGCCAGCAGCTTGGATCCGTCCGTCGAGCAGTACTTC.